This T cell receptor (beta chain) stems from a study of T cell responses to AZD1222 COVID-19 vaccine. Concerning this clone itself: Its target is unknown.

Study-wide findings and caveats: Reportedly, close to half of spike-specific TCRs are directed against unmutated variant regions. The study found Spike-specific TCR breadth and depth rose after two AZD1222 doses.

V dropped 2 bases and J dropped 8 bases, with 9 bases sitting between them. The CDR3 extends over 12 amino acids. In germline, CDR1 is MDHEN, CDR2 SYDVKM. Produced via immunoSEQ multiplex PCR; TCRdb's table is partial and in-frame only. Of around 100,000 clones detected, roughly 90% appear once; the ten largest clones hold 0.95% to 1.5%. The sequences come from peripheral blood, collected on day 0 of AZD1222 vaccination. The J gene is TRBJ1-1, the V gene TRBV28; D is ambiguous. The receptor comes from an adult in good health. The CDR3: CASSLLNSEAFF. The CDR3 DNA reads TGTGCCAGCAGTTTACTTAACTCCGAAGCTTTCTTT.